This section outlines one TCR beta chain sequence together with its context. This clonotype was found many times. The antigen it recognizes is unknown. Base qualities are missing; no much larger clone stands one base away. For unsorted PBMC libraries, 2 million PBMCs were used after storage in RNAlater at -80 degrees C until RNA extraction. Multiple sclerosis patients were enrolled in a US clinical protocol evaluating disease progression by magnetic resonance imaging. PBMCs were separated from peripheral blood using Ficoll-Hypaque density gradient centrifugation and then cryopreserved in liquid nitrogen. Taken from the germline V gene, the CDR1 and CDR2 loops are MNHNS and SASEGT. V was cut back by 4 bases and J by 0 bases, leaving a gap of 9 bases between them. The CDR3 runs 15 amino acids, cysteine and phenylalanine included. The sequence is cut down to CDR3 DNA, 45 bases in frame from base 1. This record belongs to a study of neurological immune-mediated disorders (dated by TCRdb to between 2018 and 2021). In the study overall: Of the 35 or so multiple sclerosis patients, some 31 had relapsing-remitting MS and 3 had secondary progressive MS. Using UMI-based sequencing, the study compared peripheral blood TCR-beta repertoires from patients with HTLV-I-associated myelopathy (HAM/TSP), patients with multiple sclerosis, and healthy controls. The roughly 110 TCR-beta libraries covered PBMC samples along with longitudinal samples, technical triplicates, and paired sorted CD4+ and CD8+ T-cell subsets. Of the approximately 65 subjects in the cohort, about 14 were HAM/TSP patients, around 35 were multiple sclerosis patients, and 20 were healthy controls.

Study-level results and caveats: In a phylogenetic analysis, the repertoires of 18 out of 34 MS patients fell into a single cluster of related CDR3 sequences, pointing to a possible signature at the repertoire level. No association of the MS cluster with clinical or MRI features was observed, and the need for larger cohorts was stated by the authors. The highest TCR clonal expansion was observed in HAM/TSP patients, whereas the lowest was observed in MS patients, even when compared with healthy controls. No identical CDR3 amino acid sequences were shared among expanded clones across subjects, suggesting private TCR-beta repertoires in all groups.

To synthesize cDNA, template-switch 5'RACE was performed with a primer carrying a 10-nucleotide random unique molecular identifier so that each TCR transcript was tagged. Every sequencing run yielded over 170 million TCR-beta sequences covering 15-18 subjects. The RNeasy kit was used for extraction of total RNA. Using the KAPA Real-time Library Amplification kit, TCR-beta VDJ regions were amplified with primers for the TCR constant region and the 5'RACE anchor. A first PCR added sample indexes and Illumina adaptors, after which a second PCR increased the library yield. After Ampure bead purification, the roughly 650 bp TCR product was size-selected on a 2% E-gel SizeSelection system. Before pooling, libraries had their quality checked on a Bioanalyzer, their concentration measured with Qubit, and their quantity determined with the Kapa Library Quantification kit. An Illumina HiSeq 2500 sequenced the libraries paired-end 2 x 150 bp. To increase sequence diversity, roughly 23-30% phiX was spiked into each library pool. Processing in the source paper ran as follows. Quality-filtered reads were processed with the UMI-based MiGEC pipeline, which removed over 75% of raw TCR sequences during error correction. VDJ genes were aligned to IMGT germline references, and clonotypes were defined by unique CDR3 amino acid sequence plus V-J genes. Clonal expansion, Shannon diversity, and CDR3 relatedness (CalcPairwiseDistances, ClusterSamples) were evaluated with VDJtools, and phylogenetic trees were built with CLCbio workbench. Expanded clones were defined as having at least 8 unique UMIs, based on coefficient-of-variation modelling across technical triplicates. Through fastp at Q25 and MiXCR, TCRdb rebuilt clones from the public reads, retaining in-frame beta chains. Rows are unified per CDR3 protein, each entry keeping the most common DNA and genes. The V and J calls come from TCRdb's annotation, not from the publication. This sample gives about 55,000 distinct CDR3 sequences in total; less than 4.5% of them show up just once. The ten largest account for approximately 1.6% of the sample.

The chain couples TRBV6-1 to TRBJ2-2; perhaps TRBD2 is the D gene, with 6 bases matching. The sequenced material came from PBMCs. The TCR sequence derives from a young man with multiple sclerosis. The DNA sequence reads TGTGCCAGCAGTGGAGGCGGGGCGAACACCGGGGAGCTGTTTTTT. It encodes CASSGGGANTGELFF.